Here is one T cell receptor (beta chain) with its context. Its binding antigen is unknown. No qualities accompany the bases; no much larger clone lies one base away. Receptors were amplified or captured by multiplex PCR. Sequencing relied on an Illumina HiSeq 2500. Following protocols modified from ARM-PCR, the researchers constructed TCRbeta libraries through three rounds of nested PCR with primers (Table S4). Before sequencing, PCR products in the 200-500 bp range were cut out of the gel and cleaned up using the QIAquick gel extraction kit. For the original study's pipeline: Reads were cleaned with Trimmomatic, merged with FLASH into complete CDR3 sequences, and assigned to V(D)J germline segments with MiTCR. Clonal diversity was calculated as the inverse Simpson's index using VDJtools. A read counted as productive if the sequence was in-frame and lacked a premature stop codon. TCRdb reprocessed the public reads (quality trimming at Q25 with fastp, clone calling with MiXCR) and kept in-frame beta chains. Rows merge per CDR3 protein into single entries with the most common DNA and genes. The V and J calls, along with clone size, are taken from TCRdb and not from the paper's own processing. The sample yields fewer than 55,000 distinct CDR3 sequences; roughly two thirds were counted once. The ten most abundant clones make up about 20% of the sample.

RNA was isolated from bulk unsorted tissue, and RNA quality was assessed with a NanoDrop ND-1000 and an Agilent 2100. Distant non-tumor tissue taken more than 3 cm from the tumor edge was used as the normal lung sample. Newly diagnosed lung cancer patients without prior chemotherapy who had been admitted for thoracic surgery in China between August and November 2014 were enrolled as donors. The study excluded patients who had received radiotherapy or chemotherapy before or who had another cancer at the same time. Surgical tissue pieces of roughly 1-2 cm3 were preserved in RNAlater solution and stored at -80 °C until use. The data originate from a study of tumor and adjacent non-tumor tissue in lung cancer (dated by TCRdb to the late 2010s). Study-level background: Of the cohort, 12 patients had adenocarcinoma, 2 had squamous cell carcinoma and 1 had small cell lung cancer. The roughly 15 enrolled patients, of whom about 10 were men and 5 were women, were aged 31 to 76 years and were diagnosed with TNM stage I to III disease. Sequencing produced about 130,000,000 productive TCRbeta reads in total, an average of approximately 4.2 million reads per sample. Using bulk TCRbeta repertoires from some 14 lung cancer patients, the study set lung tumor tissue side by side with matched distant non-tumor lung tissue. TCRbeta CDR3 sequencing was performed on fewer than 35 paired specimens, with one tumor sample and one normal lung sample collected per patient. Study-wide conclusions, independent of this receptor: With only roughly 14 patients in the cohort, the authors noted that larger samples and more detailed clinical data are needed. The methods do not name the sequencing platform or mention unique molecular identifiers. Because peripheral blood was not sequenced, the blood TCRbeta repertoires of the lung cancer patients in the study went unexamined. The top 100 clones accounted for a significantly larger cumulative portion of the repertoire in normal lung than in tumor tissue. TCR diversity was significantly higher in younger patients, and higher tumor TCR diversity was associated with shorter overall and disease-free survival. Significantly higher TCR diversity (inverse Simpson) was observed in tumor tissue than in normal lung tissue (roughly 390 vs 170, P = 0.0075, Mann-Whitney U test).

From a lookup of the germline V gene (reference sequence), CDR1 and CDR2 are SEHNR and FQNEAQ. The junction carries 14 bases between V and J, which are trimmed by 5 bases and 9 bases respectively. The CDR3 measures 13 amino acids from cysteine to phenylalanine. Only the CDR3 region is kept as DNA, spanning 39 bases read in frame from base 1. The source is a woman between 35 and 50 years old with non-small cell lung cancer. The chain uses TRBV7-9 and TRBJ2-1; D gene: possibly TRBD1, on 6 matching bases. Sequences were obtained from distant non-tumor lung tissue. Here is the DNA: TGTGCCAGCAGCCTAGGGGGTGGCGGTGAGCAGTTCTTC. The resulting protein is CASSLGGGGEQFF.